A selection of T cell receptor beta chains follows, all from one sample in a study of shared clonotypes between healthy human individuals. TCRdb keeps only in-frame clones here, not all; method: immunoSEQ multiplex PCR. The data hold about 1 million clones, with more than 75% observed a single time. The source material was memory CD4+ T cells from PBMCs. The receptors were sampled from a man aged 18 to 29 in good health. Some clones in this sample may be carry-over from other donors' samples. Both conserved end residues are part of each CDR3. D genes are given only for firm matches. Not all rows give a size; the values are once, few, many and, for expanded clones, a class.

j_call | v_call | clone_size | d_call | cdr3_nt | cdr3_aa
TRBJ2-3 | TRBV28 | NA | TRBD2 | TGTGCCAGCAGGCTAGCGGGTCGGACGCCAGATACGCAGTATTTT | CASRLAGRTPDTQYF
TRBJ2-5 | TRBV28 | NA | NA | TGTGCCAGCAGTTCAGTCCCCCAAGAGACCCAGTACTTC | CASSSVPQETQYF
TRBJ2-3 | TRBV11-2 | NA | NA | TGTGCCAGCAGCCCCGGACTCGCGGGGCAGTATTTT | CASSPGLAGQYF
TRBJ1-5 | TRBV4-1 | NA | NA | TGCGCCAGCAGCCTCCCGGGGGGGAATCAGCCCCAGCATTTT | CASSLPGGNQPQHF
TRBJ2-1 | TRBV19 | NA | NA | TGTGCCAGTAGTAGAACAGGGTATTACAATGAGCAGTTCTTC | CASSRTGYYNEQFF
TRBJ1-5 | TRBV6-5 | NA | TRBD1 | TGTGCCAGCAGTTCGACAGGGAGGAATCAGCCCCAGCATTTT | CASSSTGRNQPQHF
TRBJ1-5 | TRBV30 | many | NA | TGTGCCTGGAGTGTAAGAAGTGGCCAGCCCCAGCATTTT | CAWSVRSGQPQHF
TRBJ2-5 | TRBV7-8 | NA | NA | TGTGCCAGCAGCTTATCGGGGGAGACCCAGTACTTC | CASSLSGETQYF
TRBJ2-3 | TRBV11-2 | NA | TRBD2 | TGTGCCAGCAGCCGCGACGGACTAGCGGGAGGGCCGAACACAGATACGCAGTATTTT | CASSRDGLAGGPNTDTQYF
TRBJ1-2 | TRBV6-5 | NA | NA | TGTGCCAGCAGTTACTCGAATCGGGGGTATGGCTACACCTTC | CASSYSNRGYGYTF
TRBJ2-7 | TRBV7-9 | NA | NA | TGTGCCAGCTTCGGGGACGACCTCGAAATCCCCTACGAGCAGTACTTC | CASFGDDLEIPYEQYF
TRBJ2-7 | TRBV29-1 | once | TRBD1 | TGCAGCGGCGGGACAGGGGAGGGCGAGCAGTACTTC | CSGGTGEGEQYF
TRBJ1-3 | TRBV2 | NA | NA | TGTGCCAGCAGTTCAAAGAACACCATATATTTT | CASSSKNTIYF
TRBJ2-7 | TRBV30 | NA | NA | TGTGCCTGTCAGGGTCGCTACTCCTACGAGCAGTACTTC | CACQGRYSYEQYF
TRBJ2-1 | TRBV30 | few | TRBD1 | TGTGCCTGGAGTATGACAGGGGGAGGCAATGAGCAGTTCTTC | CAWSMTGGGNEQFF
TRBJ2-5 | TRBV6-5 | NA | NA | TGTGCCAGCAGTCCTCCCGGGCAAGAGACCCAGTACTTC | CASSPPGQETQYF
TRBJ1-1 | TRBV6-6 | few | NA | TGTGCCAGCAGTAGCGCAGAGCTGAACACTGAAGCTTTCTTT | CASSSAELNTEAFF
TRBJ2-4 | TRBV5-4 | few | NA | TGTGCCAGCAGCTTGGGGCTGGGGCAATCAAACATTCAGTACTTC | CASSLGLGQSNIQYF
TRBJ2-7 | TRBV27 | NA | NA | TGTGCCAGCAGTTCAACTAGGCGGGACGAGCAGTACTTC | CASSSTRRDEQYF
TRBJ2-5 | TRBV7-3 | NA | TRBD2 | TGTGCCAGCAGCTTAGCGGGAGGGGAAGAGACCCAGTACTTC | CASSLAGGEETQYF
TRBJ2-5 | TRBV4-1 | NA | NA | TGCGCCAGCAGCCAAGGCAGGTCGTCTAGTCGCCAAGAGACCCAGTACTTC | CASSQGRSSSRQETQYF
TRBJ2-3 | TRBV2 | NA | TRBD2 | TGTGCCAGCAATGAAGGGAGAGGGAGACTAGCGGGAGGACACCCAGATACGCAGTATTTT | CASNEGRGRLAGGHPDTQYF
TRBJ2-3 | TRBV5-1 | NA | TRBD2 | TGCGCCAGCAGCCCCGGAGGGGCGCGGGGGGCGTTGGCAGATACGCAGTATTTT | CASSPGGARGALADTQYF
TRBJ1-2 | TRBV14 | NA | NA | TGTGCCAGCAGCCAAGTTGCCTATGGCTACACCTTC | CASSQVAYGYTF
TRBJ2-2 | TRBV5-4 | NA | TRBD1 | TGTGCCAGCAGCCGGTCCGGACAGGGTGCCACCGGGGAGCTGTTTTTT | CASSRSGQGATGELFF
TRBJ2-1 | TRBV19 | NA | NA | TGTGCCAGTAGTATAGATGTTAGCGTGGGCAGGAGCTCCTACAATGAGCAGTTCTTC | CASSIDVSVGRSSYNEQFF
TRBJ2-5 | TRBV5-1 | NA | NA | TGCGCCAGCAGCTTGGCTGTGCAAGAGACCCAGTACTTC | CASSLAVQETQYF
TRBJ1-1 | TRBV7-9 | NA | NA | TGTGCCAGCAGCTCTGGCGTGAGAGGGTGGTACACTGAAGCTTTCTTT | CASSSGVRGWYTEAFF
TRBJ2-3 | TRBV9 | NA | NA | TGTGCCAGCAGCGTGTCCCACGATACGCAGTATTTT | CASSVSHDTQYF
TRBJ2-2 | TRBV9 | NA | NA | TGTGCCAGCAGCGCAGGGACGGGGAACACCGGGGAGCTGTTTTTT | CASSAGTGNTGELFF
TRBJ1-4 | TRBV5-1 | NA | NA | TGCGCCAGCAGCTTGGTAGGGATGACTAATGAAAAACTGTTTTTT | CASSLVGMTNEKLFF
TRBJ2-1 | TRBV7-7 | NA | NA | TGTGCCAGCAGCTTGAGCAATAACAATGAGCAGTTCTTC | CASSLSNNNEQFF
TRBJ2-7 | TRBV6-1 | few | NA | TGTGCGGCACAGTTGGGGGACACCTACGAGCAGTACTTC | CAAQLGDTYEQYF
TRBJ2-1 | TRBV28 | NA | NA | TGTGCCAGCAGGGGACGGAACAATGAGCAGTTCTTC | CASRGRNNEQFF
TRBJ1-1 | TRBV28 | NA | TRBD1 | TGTGCCGGCGGACAGGGCACTGAAGCTTTCTTT | CAGGQGTEAFF
TRBJ2-1 | TRBV6-5 | once | NA | TGTGCCACCACAACCTACAATGAGCAGTTCTTC | CATTTYNEQFF
TRBJ1-4 | TRBV28 | NA | TRBD1 | TGTGCCAGCAACAACTGGGACAGGACTAATGAAAAACTGTTTTTT | CASNNWDRTNEKLFF
TRBJ2-1 | TRBV2 | NA | NA | TGTGCCAGCAGTGAAATCGGGAGTGGTTACAATGAGCAGTTCTTC | CASSEIGSGYNEQFF
TRBJ2-7 | TRBV7-9 | NA | NA | TGTGCCAGCAGCTTAGACCTGTCCCCCTACGAGCAGTACTTC | CASSLDLSPYEQYF
TRBJ2-3 | TRBV7-2 | NA | NA | TGTGCCAGCAGCTTACAGACAGGACAAACAGATACGCAGTATTTT | CASSLQTGQTDTQYF
TRBJ2-6 | TRBV6-6 | few | NA | TGTGCCAGCATCAAAGACTTCTCTGGGGCCAACGTCCTGACTTTC | CASIKDFSGANVLTF
TRBJ1-1 | TRBV28 | NA | TRBD1 | TGTGCCAGCAGCCCTTCAGGACAGGGTGAATACACTGAAGCTTTCTTT | CASSPSGQGEYTEAFF
TRBJ2-5 | TRBV29-1 | many | TRBD1 | TGCAGCGTTTTACAGGGGGCGCGGGAGACCCAGTACTTC | CSVLQGARETQYF
TRBJ1-2 | TRBV9 | NA | NA | TGTGCCAGCAGCGTAGGGTTTCGAGGCAGGGCAGGAGATGGCTACACCTTC | CASSVGFRGRAGDGYTF
TRBJ1-3 | TRBV9 | NA | NA | TGTGCCAGCAGCCGAGGGGGGCTCGGAAACACCATATATTTT | CASSRGGLGNTIYF
TRBJ2-1 | TRBV7-9 | NA | TRBD2 | TGTGCCAGCAGCCCACATGCCGGGACTAGCGGGAGCCCCCACAATGAGCAGTTCTTC | CASSPHAGTSGSPHNEQFF
TRBJ1-1 | TRBV5-1 | NA | TRBD1 | TGCGCCAGCAGCTTGGCCGGGGCAGGGGGCAACACTGAAGCTTTCTTT | CASSLAGAGGNTEAFF
TRBJ2-2 | TRBV2 | NA | TRBD1 | TGTGCCAGCAGTGGGTTGGCAGGGGGCTGGAGCGGGGAGCTGTTTTTT | CASSGLAGGWSGELFF
TRBJ1-2 | TRBV6-6 | NA | TRBD1 | TGTGCCAGCAGAAAAACAGGGGGAGATAGCTATGGCTACACCTTC | CASRKTGGDSYGYTF
TRBJ1-2 | TRBV28 | NA | NA | TGTGCCAGCAGTTTGGGCGGGGGACCAGCTAACTATGGCTACACCTTC | CASSLGGGPANYGYTF
TRBJ1-1 | TRBV2 | NA | NA | TGTGCCAGCAGTGTACGGCAGAGAAACACTGAAGCTTTCTTT | CASSVRQRNTEAFF
TRBJ1-1 | TRBV11-2 | NA | NA | TGTGCCAGCAGCTCCCAGGTTGATGGCACTGAAGCTTTCTTT | CASSSQVDGTEAFF
TRBJ1-2 | TRBV5-1 | NA | TRBD1 | TGCGCCAGCAGGGCGGACAGGGGGCCCTATGGCTACACCTTC | CASRADRGPYGYTF
TRBJ2-6 | TRBV7-9 | NA | NA | TGTGCCAGCAGCTTGGCTGGGGCCAACGTCCTGACTTTC | CASSLAGANVLTF